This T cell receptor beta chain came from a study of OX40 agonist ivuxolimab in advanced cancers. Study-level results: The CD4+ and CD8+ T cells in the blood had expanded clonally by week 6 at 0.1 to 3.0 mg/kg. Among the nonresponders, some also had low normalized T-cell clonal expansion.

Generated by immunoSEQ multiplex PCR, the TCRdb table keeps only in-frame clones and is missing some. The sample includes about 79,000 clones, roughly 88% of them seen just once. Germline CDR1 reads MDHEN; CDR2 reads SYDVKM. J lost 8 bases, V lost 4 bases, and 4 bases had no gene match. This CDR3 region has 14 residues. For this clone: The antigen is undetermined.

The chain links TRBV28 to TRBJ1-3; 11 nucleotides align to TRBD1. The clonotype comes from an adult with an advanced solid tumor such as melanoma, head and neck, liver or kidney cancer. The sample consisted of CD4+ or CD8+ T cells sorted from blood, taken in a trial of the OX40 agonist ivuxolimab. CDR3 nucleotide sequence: TGTGCCAGCAGTTGGGGACAGGGGGGAGACACCATATATTTT. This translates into CASSWGQGGDTIYF.